A selection of T cell receptor beta chains follows, all from one sample in a study of OX40 agonist ivuxolimab in advanced cancers. Libraries were prepared by immunoSEQ multiplex PCR; TCRdb keeps only in-frame clonotypes and omits some of them. The sample carries 30,000 to 40,000 clones, about 89% recorded once. The sample here was CD4+ or CD8+ T cells sorted from blood, taken in a trial of the OX40 agonist ivuxolimab. Receptors originate from an adult with an advanced solid tumor such as melanoma, head and neck, liver or kidney cancer. The CDR3 runs from the conserved cysteine through the conserved F or W. D genes are given only for firm matches. For some rows the clone size is stated as once, few or many, or as a class when expanded; others skip it.

TRBV28,TRBJ2-3,.,.,TGTGCCAGCAGTTTCCCCGGAAGGGGTGCAGATACGCAGTATTTT,CASSFPGRGADTQYF
TRBV11-3,TRBJ1-2,.,TRBD1,TGTGCCAGCAGCATCGCCCCCGGGACAGGGGGCGCAGGAGGCTACACCTTC,CASSIAPGTGGAGGYTF
TRBV5-6,TRBJ1-1,once,.,TGTGCCAGCAGCTTGGCGGGGAACACTGAAGCTTTCTTT,CASSLAGNTEAFF
TRBV6-5,TRBJ1-2,.,TRBD1,TGTGCCAGCAGTCAAGACAGGGTTCACGGCTACACCTTC,CASSQDRVHGYTF
TRBV7-9,TRBJ2-1,.,.,TGTGCCAGCAGCCGAACGATCAATGAGCAGTTCTTC,CASSRTINEQFF
TRBV27,TRBJ1-1,once,.,TGTGCCAGCAGCCGATCGAGGACTGAAGCTTTCTTT,CASSRSRTEAFF
TRBV27,TRBJ2-7,.,.,TGTGCCAGCAGTTTGGGGGAGAAGTACGAGCAGTACTTC,CASSLGEKYEQYF
TRBV6-4,TRBJ2-3,.,TRBD1,TGTGCCAGCAGTGCCTCGGCCGGGACAGGGGGAACAGATACGCAGTATTTT,CASSASAGTGGTDTQYF
TRBV30,TRBJ2-7,once,.,TGTGCCTGGAGTGAGGGGGCGGGGGAGCAGTACTTC,CAWSEGAGEQYF
TRBV6-1,TRBJ2-7,.,.,TGTGCCAGCGAAGAGGGCTACGAGCAGTACTTC,CASEEGYEQYF
TRBV14,TRBJ2-1,.,.,TGTGCCAGCAGCCAAGAGGAGACCCTTCAACATACGCTCTACAATGAGCAGTTCTTC,CASSQEETLQHTLYNEQFF
TRBV11-2,TRBJ2-1,few,TRBD1,TGTGCCAGCAGCTTAGTACAGGGGCATACCGATGAGCAGTTCTTC,CASSLVQGHTDEQFF
TRBV7-9,TRBJ2-4,.,.,TGTGCCAGCAGCTTAGGGGACATTCAGTACTTC,CASSLGDIQYF
TRBV12-5,TRBJ1-1,.,TRBD1,TGTGCTAGTGGTTTAACAGGGGCCACTGAAGCTTTCTTT,CASGLTGATEAFF
TRBV25-1,TRBJ2-1,.,TRBD1,TGTGCCAGCAGTGGTCCCGGGACAGGGATCAATGAGCAGTTCTTC,CASSGPGTGINEQFF
TRBV28,TRBJ2-3,.,.,TGTGCCAGCAGCTCGGAATGGGGAGATACGCAGTATTTT,CASSSEWGDTQYF
TRBV30,TRBJ2-7,.,.,TGTGCCTGGAAGGATGACCGGTACGAGCAGTACTTC,CAWKDDRYEQYF
TRBV6-5,TRBJ1-2,.,.,TGTGCCAGCAGTTACTCAGGGTACCCTGGCTACACCTTC,CASSYSGYPGYTF
TRBV15,TRBJ1-5,once,.,TGTGCCACCGGTTGGAGGGGGAGCAATCAGCCCCAGCATTTT,CATGWRGSNQPQHF
TRBV27,TRBJ2-3,few,.,TGTGCCAGCAGGGATGGATTAGATCCAGATACGCAGTATTTT,CASRDGLDPDTQYF
TRBV25-1,TRBJ2-1,.,.,TGTGCCAGCGGCGGATCTGAGCAGTTCTTC,CASGGSEQFF
TRBV9,TRBJ2-3,.,.,TGTGCCAGCAGCCCTCTTCCCCCGGGGGGCACAGATACGCAGTATTTT,CASSPLPPGGTDTQYF
TRBV19,TRBJ2-1,.,TRBD1,TGTGCCAGTAGTAAAGGGGGCGACTACAATGAGCAGTTCTTC,CASSKGGDYNEQFF
TRBV28,TRBJ2-7,.,.,TGTGCCAGCAGTGACTCAGGTTCCTCCTACGAGCAGTACTTC,CASSDSGSSYEQYF
TRBV4-3,TRBJ1-5,.,.,TGCGCCAGCAGCCCGAGCTTGGGACTAGGCGGGGGTTTTAGCAATCAGCCCCAGCATTTT,CASSPSLGLGGGFSNQPQHF
TRBV7-9,TRBJ1-1,.,TRBD1,TGTGCCAGCAGCTTGCGAGGGACAGGGCCCCATCTCACTGAAGCTTTCTTT,CASSLRGTGPHLTEAFF
TRBV27,TRBJ2-2,.,.,TGTGCCAGCAGTTTTGGATGGCGTCAGGGACACGGGGAGCTGTTTTTT,CASSFGWRQGHGELFF
TRBV18,TRBJ1-2,.,.,TGTGCCAGCTCACTTATACAGGGACGCGGCTACACCTTC,CASSLIQGRGYTF
TRBV13,TRBJ2-1,.,.,TGTGCCAGCAGCCTTAGCGGCTACAATGAGCAGTTCTTC,CASSLSGYNEQFF